This TCR beta chain appears in the sequencing data of a study of blood T cell repertoires in COVID-19. Germline V gene data show CDR1 as SGHVS and CDR2 as FNYEAQ. With 0 bases clipped from V and 5 bases from J, the junction kept 7 bases outside the gene matches. The CDR3 is 16 amino acids. Only in-frame clones appear in the TCRdb table, and some are missing; sequencing was by immunoSEQ multiplex PCR. The data show tens of thousands of clones, more than 60% seen once. Sequences were obtained from peripheral blood. The gene calls are TRBV7-6 and TRBJ2-3, with TRBD2 matching 8 bases. The receptor comes from a human donor with active or convalescent COVID-19. The donor label of this sample is uncertain. In nucleotides, the CDR3 is TGTGCCAGCAGCTTAGCGGCCCGGGAGGGCCAAGATACGCAGTATTTT. It encodes CASSLAAREGQDTQYF.